Listed below are T cell receptor beta chains from one sample, sequenced in a study of PD-L1 blockade in urothelial cancer. Repertoires were generated with immunoSEQ multiplex PCR, while TCRdb's copy carries only in-frame clones and drops some. The sample shows about 63,000 clones, about 86% of them seen only once. Sequences were derived from PBMCs, sampled around atezolizumab (anti-PD-L1) treatment. The receptors originated from a man aged 65 to 79 with urothelial cancer. Each CDR3 is given with its conserved first and last residue. The D gene is left open where the match is weak. Not every row has a clone size; where given, it reads once, few, many or a size class.

j_gene | d_gene | v_gene | abundance | CDR3aa | CDR3nt
TRBJ2-7 | . | TRBV18 | . | CASSPRAGDRYEQYF | TGTGCCAGCTCACCACGGGCAGGGGACCGTTACGAGCAGTACTTC
TRBJ2-3 | . | TRBV4-2 | . | CASSPLPSTDTQYF | TGTGCCAGCAGCCCTCTACCAAGCACAGATACGCAGTATTTT
TRBJ1-3 | . | TRBV19 | medium-sized | CASSTASSGNTIYF | TGTGCCAGTAGTACCGCGAGCTCTGGAAACACCATATATTTT
TRBJ2-3 | TRBD1 | TRBV7-3 | . | CASSPGQGADTQYF | TGTGCCAGCAGTCCGGGACAGGGGGCAGATACGCAGTATTTT
TRBJ1-3 | . | TRBV7-2 | few | CALGISGNTIYF | TGTGCCCTCGGGATATCAGGAAACACCATATATTTT
TRBJ2-1 | . | TRBV4-1 | . | CASSHFPLLEFLDEQFF | TGCGCCAGCAGCCATTTTCCCCTCCTAGAGTTCTTAGATGAGCAGTTCTTC
TRBJ2-2 | . | TRBV18 | . | CASSLQNTGELFF | TGTGCCAGCTCACTACAAAACACCGGGGAGCTGTTTTTT
TRBJ2-7 | . | TRBV4-2 | . | CASSQDLGESYEQYF | TGTGCCAGCAGCCAAGATCTAGGCGAGTCCTACGAGCAGTACTTC
TRBJ2-1 | TRBD2 | TRBV12-5 | . | CASGSISGSSYNEQFF | TGTGCTAGTGGCTCCATTAGCGGGAGCTCCTACAATGAGCAGTTCTTC
TRBJ2-7 | . | TRBV18 | few | CASSPGVQGLQYF | TGTGCCAGCTCACCAGGGGTACAGGGCCTCCAGTACTTC
TRBJ2-3 | TRBD2 | TRBV6-1 | once | CASSEGGGPDTQYF | TGTGCCAGCAGTGAAGGGGGAGGGCCAGATACGCAGTATTTT
TRBJ2-3 | . | TRBV6-4 | . | CASSQYGADTQYF | TGTGCCAGCAGTCAATACGGGGCAGATACGCAGTATTTT
TRBJ2-1 | TRBD2 | TRBV9 | . | CASSSGLAGANEQFF | TGTGCCAGCAGCTCGGGACTAGCGGGAGCAAATGAGCAGTTCTTC
TRBJ2-7 | TRBD2 | TRBV30 | once | CAWRTSGSHEQYF | TGTGCCTGGAGGACTAGCGGGAGCCACGAGCAGTACTTC
TRBJ1-2 | . | TRBV19 | . | CASSIPGRYGYTF | TGTGCCAGTAGTATTCCAGGGAGGTATGGCTACACCTTC
TRBJ1-2 | TRBD1 | TRBV2 | . | CASSSLGGGYGYTF | TGTGCCAGCAGTTCCTTAGGGGGCGGCTATGGCTACACCTTC
TRBJ1-2 | . | TRBV28 | . | CASSLPPTDTKSNYGYTF | TGTGCCAGCAGTTTACCCCCAACGGACACCAAATCCAACTATGGCTACACCTTC
TRBJ1-1 | TRBD1 | TRBV4-1 | . | CASSQIDGTGGTEAFF | TGCGCCAGCAGCCAGATTGACGGGACAGGGGGGACTGAAGCTTTCTTT
TRBJ2-5 | TRBD1 | TRBV5-4 | . | CASSSRQGRQETQYF | TGTGCCAGCAGTTCCAGACAGGGCCGCCAAGAGACCCAGTACTTC
TRBJ2-1 | TRBD2 | TRBV5-1 | . | CASSFLAGGPYNEQFF | TGCGCCAGCAGCTTTCTAGCGGGAGGGCCCTACAATGAGCAGTTCTTC
TRBJ2-1 | TRBD2 | TRBV27 | . | CASSFPRTSMWGNEQFF | TGTGCCAGCAGTTTTCCGCGGACTAGCATGTGGGGCAATGAGCAGTTCTTC
TRBJ2-1 | TRBD1 | TRBV2 | once | CASSGKRTGGFNEQFF | TGTGCCAGCAGCGGCAAGCGGACAGGGGGCTTTAATGAGCAGTTCTTC
TRBJ1-1 | TRBD1 | TRBV10-3 | few | CAISEDRGPTEAFF | TGTGCCATCAGTGAAGACAGGGGGCCCACTGAAGCTTTCTTT
TRBJ1-1 | . | TRBV5-1 | once | CASSPEVGIVTEAFF | TGCGCCAGCAGCCCGGAGGTAGGGATAGTCACTGAAGCTTTCTTT
TRBJ2-1 | . | TRBV5-1 | . | CASSLRLASSYNEQFF | TGCGCCAGCAGCTTGAGGCTAGCGAGCTCCTACAATGAGCAGTTCTTC
TRBJ2-7 | . | TRBV2 | many | CATGLWDYEQYF | TGTGCCACCGGACTATGGGACTACGAGCAGTACTTC
TRBJ2-7 | TRBD2 | TRBV5-1 | . | CASSLDGGREGEQYF | TGCGCCAGCAGCTTGGACGGCGGGAGGGAGGGCGAGCAGTACTTC
TRBJ2-7 | . | TRBV13 | . | CASSHRAGANYEQYF | TGTGCCAGCAGCCATCGGGCAGGGGCAAACTACGAGCAGTACTTC
TRBJ2-3 | . | TRBV5-4 | . | CASSLRGEFDDTQYF | TGTGCCAGCAGTCTTAGGGGTGAATTCGACGATACGCAGTATTTT
TRBJ2-1 | TRBD1 | TRBV5-1 | . | CASSQGQGDNEQFF | TGCGCCAGCAGCCAAGGACAGGGGGACAATGAGCAGTTCTTC
TRBJ1-3 | . | TRBV2 | . | CASSEAASGNTIYF | TGTGCCAGCAGTGAAGCAGCCTCTGGAAACACCATATATTTT
TRBJ2-3 | . | TRBV30 | . | CAWSVKNRVVGDTQYF | TGTGCCTGGAGTGTAAAAAACAGGGTAGTAGGAGATACGCAGTATTTT
TRBJ1-1 | . | TRBV30 | . | CAWSRDYNTEAFF | TGTGCCTGGAGTCGAGATTATAACACTGAAGCTTTCTTT
TRBJ1-1 | TRBD1 | TRBV5-4 | . | CASSRGTAFTEAFF | TGTGCCAGCAGCCGTGGGACAGCGTTCACTGAAGCTTTCTTT
TRBJ1-1 | . | TRBV5-1 | few | CASSSAYEAFF | TGCGCCAGCAGCTCTGCCTATGAAGCTTTCTTT
TRBJ1-1 | TRBD1 | TRBV5-1 | few | CASGQSGGNTEAFF | TGCGCCAGCGGACAATCAGGGGGCAACACTGAAGCTTTCTTT
TRBJ1-4 | . | TRBV2 | . | CASSEWGPSEKLFF | TGTGCCAGCAGTGAATGGGGGCCCTCTGAAAAACTGTTTTTT
TRBJ1-5 | TRBD1 | TRBV4-1 | . | CASSHPRQGAGNQPQHF | TGCGCCAGCAGCCACCCGAGGCAGGGGGCGGGCAATCAGCCCCAGCATTTT
TRBJ1-2 | TRBD1 | TRBV28 | . | CASSPSGQGMNYGYTF | TGTGCCAGCAGTCCCTCGGGACAGGGGATGAACTATGGCTACACCTTC
TRBJ2-1 | . | TRBV5-1 | . | CASSLESDNEQFF | TGCGCCAGCAGCTTGGAAAGCGACAATGAGCAGTTCTTC
TRBJ2-7 | . | TRBV29-1 | few | CSVDSPGNYEQYF | TGCAGCGTTGACAGTCCAGGGAACTACGAGCAGTACTTC
TRBJ2-1 | TRBD2 | TRBV5-1 | few | CASSLGSGSYNEQFF | TGCGCCAGCAGTCTCGGTAGCGGGAGTTACAATGAGCAGTTCTTC
TRBJ1-2 | . | TRBV10-3 | few | CAISEGGDYGYTF | TGTGCCATCAGTGAGGGCGGCGACTATGGCTACACCTTC
TRBJ2-1 | . | TRBV6-6 | . | CASSRGGTSYNEQFF | TGTGCCAGCAGTAGAGGGGGAACCTCCTACAATGAGCAGTTCTTC
TRBJ1-2 | TRBD1 | TRBV30 | . | CAWSVGTGVGYTF | TGTGCCTGGAGTGTTGGGACAGGGGTTGGCTACACCTTC
TRBJ2-3 | . | TRBV28 | . | CASSSEREWFTDTQYF | TGTGCCAGCAGTTCGGAACGGGAGTGGTTCACAGATACGCAGTATTTT
TRBJ2-3 | . | TRBV4-2 | . | CASSQGKGDTDTQYF | TGTGCCAGCAGCCAAGGTAAAGGAGACACAGATACGCAGTATTTT
TRBJ2-7 | TRBD2 | TRBV29-1 | . | CSVGSSGTYEQYF | TGCAGCGTTGGATCTAGCGGTACCTACGAGCAGTACTTC